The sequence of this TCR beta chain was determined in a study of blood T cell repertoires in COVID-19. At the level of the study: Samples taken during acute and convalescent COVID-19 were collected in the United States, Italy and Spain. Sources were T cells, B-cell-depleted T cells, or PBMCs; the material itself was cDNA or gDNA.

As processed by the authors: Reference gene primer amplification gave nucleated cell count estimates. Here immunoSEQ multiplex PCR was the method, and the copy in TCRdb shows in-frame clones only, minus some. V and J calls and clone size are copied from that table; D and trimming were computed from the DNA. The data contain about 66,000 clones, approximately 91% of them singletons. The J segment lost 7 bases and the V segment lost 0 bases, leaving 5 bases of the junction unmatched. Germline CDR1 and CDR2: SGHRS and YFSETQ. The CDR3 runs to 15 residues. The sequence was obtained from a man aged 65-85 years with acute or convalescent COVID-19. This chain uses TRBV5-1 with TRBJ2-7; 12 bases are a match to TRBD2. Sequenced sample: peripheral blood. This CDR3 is CASSLALAGGMEQYF. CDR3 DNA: TGCGCCAGCAGCTTGGCACTAGCGGGGGGCATGGAGCAGTACTTC.